This T cell receptor (beta chain) was sequenced in a study of blood T cells in healthy people across ages. Study-level findings and limits: Strong correlation existed between TCR beta diversity and naive T cell percentage.

To note about this clonotype: Its antigen remains unidentified.

The study drew donors from healthy Caucasian individuals in Russia aged about 6 to 90. A sample-barcoded 5' primer and a J-beta primer mix were used in a second PCR of roughly 7 to 12 cycles. TCRdb re-called the 5' RACE reads with MiXCR, one entry per CDR3 protein. The data show hundreds of thousands of distinct CDR3 sequences, with 45% to 50% seen just once and under 35% held by the top ten. The receptor's source is a woman aged 55-70 years in good health. Sequenced material: blood.

The CDR3 sequence is CSAKARQNNEQFF. CDR3 bases: TGCAGTGCTAAAGCCCGACAGAACAATGAGCAGTTCTTC. V and J are TRBV20-1 and TRBJ2-1, with D perhaps matching TRBD1 (5 bases). With 4 bases removed from V and 5 bases from J, the gap between germline ends came to 12 bases. This CDR3 is 13 amino acids long. The germline gives CDR1 DFQATT, CDR2 SNEGSKA (reference sequence).